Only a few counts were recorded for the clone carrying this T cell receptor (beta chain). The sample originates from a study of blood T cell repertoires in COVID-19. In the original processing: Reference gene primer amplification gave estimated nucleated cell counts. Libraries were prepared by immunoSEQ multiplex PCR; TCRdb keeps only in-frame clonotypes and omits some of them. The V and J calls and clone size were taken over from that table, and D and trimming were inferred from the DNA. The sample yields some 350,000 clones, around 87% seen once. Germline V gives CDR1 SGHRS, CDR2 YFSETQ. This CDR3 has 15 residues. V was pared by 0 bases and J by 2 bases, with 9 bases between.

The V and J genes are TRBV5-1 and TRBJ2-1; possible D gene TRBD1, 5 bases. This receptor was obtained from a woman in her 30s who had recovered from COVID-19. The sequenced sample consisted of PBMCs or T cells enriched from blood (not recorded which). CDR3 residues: CASSLARGTYNEQFF. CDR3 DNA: TGCGCCAGCAGCTTGGCAAGGGGCACCTACAATGAGCAGTTCTTC.